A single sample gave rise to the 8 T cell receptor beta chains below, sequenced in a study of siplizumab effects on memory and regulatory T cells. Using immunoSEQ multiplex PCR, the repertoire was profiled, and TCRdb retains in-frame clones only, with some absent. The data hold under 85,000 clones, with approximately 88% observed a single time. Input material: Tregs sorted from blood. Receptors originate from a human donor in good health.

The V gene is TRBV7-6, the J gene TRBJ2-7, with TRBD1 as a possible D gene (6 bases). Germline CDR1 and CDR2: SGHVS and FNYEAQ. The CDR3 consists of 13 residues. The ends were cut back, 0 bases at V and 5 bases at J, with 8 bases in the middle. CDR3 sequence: CASSLAPGDEQYF. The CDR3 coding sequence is TGTGCCAGCAGCTTAGCGCCAGGGGACGAGCAGTACTTC. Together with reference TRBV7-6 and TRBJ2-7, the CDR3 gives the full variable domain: GAGVSQSPRYKVTKRGQDVALRCDPISGHVSLYWYRQALGQGPEFLTYFNYEAQQDKSGLPNDRFSAERPEGSISTLTIQRTEQRDSAMYRCASSLAPGDEQYFGPGTRLTVT.

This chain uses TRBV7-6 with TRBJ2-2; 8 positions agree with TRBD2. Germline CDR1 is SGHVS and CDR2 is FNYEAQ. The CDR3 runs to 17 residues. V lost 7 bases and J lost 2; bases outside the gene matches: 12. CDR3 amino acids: CASTLRGGTTNTGELFF. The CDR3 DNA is TGTGCCAGCACCCTCCGGGGGGGGACTACCAACACCGGGGAGCTGTTTTTT.

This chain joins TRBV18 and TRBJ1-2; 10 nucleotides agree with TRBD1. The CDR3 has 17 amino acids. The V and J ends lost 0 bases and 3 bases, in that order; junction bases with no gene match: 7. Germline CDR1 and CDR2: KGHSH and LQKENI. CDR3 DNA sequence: TGTGCCAGCTCACCACCCCCGGGACAGGGGCCCTACTATGGCTACACCTTC. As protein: CASSPPPGQGPYYGYTF.

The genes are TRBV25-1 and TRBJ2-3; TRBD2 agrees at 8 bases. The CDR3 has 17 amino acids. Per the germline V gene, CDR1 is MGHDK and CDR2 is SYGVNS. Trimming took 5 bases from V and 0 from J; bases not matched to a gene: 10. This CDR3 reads CASSPPLVAGSTDTQYF. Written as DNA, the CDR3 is TGTGCCAGCAGTCCCCCGTTGGTAGCGGGAAGCACAGATACGCAGTATTTT.

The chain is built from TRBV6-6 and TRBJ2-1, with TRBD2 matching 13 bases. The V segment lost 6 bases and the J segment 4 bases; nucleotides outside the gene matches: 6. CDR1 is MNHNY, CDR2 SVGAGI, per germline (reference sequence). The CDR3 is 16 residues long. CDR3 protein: CASSTSGRATYNEQFF. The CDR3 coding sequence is TGTGCCAGCAGCACTAGCGGGAGGGCGACATACAATGAGCAGTTCTTC.

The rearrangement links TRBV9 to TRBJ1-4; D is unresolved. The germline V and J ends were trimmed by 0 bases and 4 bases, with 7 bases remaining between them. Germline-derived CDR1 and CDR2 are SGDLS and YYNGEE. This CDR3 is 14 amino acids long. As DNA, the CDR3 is TGTGCCAGCAGCGTAGACAATGGTAATGAAAAACTGTTTTTT. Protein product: CASSVDNGNEKLFF. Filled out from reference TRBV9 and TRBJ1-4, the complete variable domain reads DSGVTQTPKHLITATGQRVTLRCSPRSGDLSVYWYQQSLDQGLQFLIQYYNGEERAKGNILERFSAQQFPDLHSELNLSSLELGDSALYFCASSVDNGNEKLFFGSGTQLSVL.

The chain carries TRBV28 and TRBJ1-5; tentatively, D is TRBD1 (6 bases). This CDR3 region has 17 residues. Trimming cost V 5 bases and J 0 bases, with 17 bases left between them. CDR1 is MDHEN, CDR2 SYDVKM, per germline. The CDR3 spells CASSAPLGGVSNQPQHF. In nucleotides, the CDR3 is TGTGCCAGCAGTGCCCCCTTAGGGGGGGTTAGCAATCAGCCCCAGCATTTT.

As DNA, the CDR3 is TGTGCCACCAGCAGGGGCCGGGACAGAATTTATGGCTACACCTTC. Translation: CATSRGRDRIYGYTF. The V and J genes are TRBV15 and TRBJ1-2; 7 bases align to TRBD1. V was pared by 3 bases and J by 5 bases, with 9 bases of the junction left unmatched. This CDR3 is built from 15 residues. The germline CDR1 and CDR2 sequences are LNHNV and YYDKDF (reference sequence).